What follows are 27 T cell receptor beta chains derived from one specimen sequenced in a study of blood T cell repertoires in COVID-19. The protocol was immunoSEQ multiplex PCR, while the TCRdb copy is restricted to in-frame clones and leaves out a portion. The data contain about 280,000 clones, 85% of them singletons. Sequencing input: PBMCs or T cells enriched from blood (not recorded which). The source is a woman in her 50s who had recovered from COVID-19.

The V call is TRBV4-2, the J call TRBJ2-7, with D unclear. This CDR3 has 13 residues. V shed 2 bases and J shed 0 bases, with 5 bases lying between them. Germline V gene lookup returns CDR1 LGHNA and CDR2 YNFKEQ. CDR3: CASSQSGSYEQYF. The CDR3 nucleotides read TGTGCCAGCAGCCAATCGGGCTCCTACGAGCAGTACTTC.

V gene TRBV28 combines with J gene TRBJ1-5; perhaps TRBD1 as D (6 bases). Germline lookup yields CDR1 MDHEN and CDR2 SYDVKM. The CDR3 loop spans 14 amino acids. V was pared by 8 bases and J by 0 bases, with 11 bases between. CDR3 sequence (DNA): TGTGCCAGCCTTACAGGGCATAGCAATCAGCCCCAGCATTTT. This translates into CASLTGHSNQPQHF.

The chain carries TRBV6-5 and TRBJ2-1, with D possibly being TRBD1 (6 bases). This CDR3 is built from 12 residues. V was cut by 8 bases and J by 4 bases, with 9 bases left in between. Germline CDR1 MNHEY, CDR2 SVGAGI. The chain's CDR3 is CASLGQYNEQFF. The CDR3 nucleotides read TGTGCCAGCCTAGGACAGTACAATGAGCAGTTCTTC.

This rearrangement joins TRBV27 to TRBJ2-3; D possibly corresponds to TRBD2 (6 bases). The CDR3 contains 13 residues. The V and J ends lost 6 bases and 5 bases respectively, with 12 bases between them. The germline gives CDR1 MNHEY, CDR2 SMNVEV (reference sequence). CDR3 residues: CASRPTRRDTQYF. CDR3 nucleotides: TGTGCCAGCAGACCGACTAGGAGAGATACGCAGTATTTT.

This rearrangement joins TRBV19 to TRBJ2-3; perhaps TRBD1 as D (6 bases). Trimming removed 10 bases from V and 4 bases from J, with 12 bases in between. The CDR3 extends over 12 amino acids. Germline V gives CDR1 LNHDA, CDR2 SQIVND (reference sequence). The CDR3: CATGVGADTQYF. CDR3 nucleotides: TGTGCCACAGGGGTCGGCGCAGATACGCAGTATTTT.

This sequence joins TRBV28 and TRBJ2-1; no reliable D call. V was shortened by 3 bases and J by 4 bases, with 4 bases between the two germline ends. This CDR3 has 12 amino acids. Looked up from germline, CDR1 is MDHEN and CDR2 is SYDVKM. The CDR3 loop reads CASSFQYNEQFF. DNA of the CDR3: TGTGCCAGCAGTTTCCAGTACAATGAGCAGTTCTTC.

V is TRBV28 and J is TRBJ1-3, with D uncertain. This CDR3 contains 14 residues. Germline values: CDR1 MDHEN, CDR2 SYDVKM. The V gene lost 8 bases and the J gene lost 8 bases, with 19 bases spanning the gap. The CDR3 DNA is TGTGCCAGCGGAGGGCGGACGGGAGGGTACACCATATATTTT. This encodes CASGGRTGGYTIYF.

The sample holds one count of this clone. The V call is TRBV7-2, the J call TRBJ2-1; 11 bases match TRBD2. Germline V CDR1 and CDR2: SGHTA, FQGNSA. The CDR3 is 15 residues long. V trimming: 5 bases; J trimming: 6 bases; junction bases outside the gene matches: 6. CDR3 loop: CASSPRTSGLNEQFF. CDR3 coding DNA: TGTGCCAGCAGCCCAAGGACTAGCGGGCTCAATGAGCAGTTCTTC.

The rearrangement uses TRBV5-6 and TRBJ2-2, with 7 bases matching TRBD1. Germline CDR1 reads SGHDT; CDR2 reads YYEEEE. This CDR3 has 14 residues. Unmatched junction bases numbered 4, after V lost 2 bases and J lost 6 bases. The CDR3 here is CASSLTGDAGELFF. CDR3 coding DNA: TGTGCCAGCAGCTTAACAGGGGATGCCGGGGAGCTGTTTTTT. Variable domain in full (rest from reference TRBV5-6 and TRBJ2-2): DAGVTQSPTHLIKTRGQQVTLRCSPKSGHDTVSWYQQALGQGPQFIFQYYEEEERQRGNFPDRFSGHQFPNYSSELNVNALLLGDSALYLCASSLTGDAGELFFGEGSRLTVL.

The CDR3 sequence is CASSPSPTENYGYTF. The CDR3 DNA reads as TGTGCCAGCAGCCCATCTCCAACAGAGAACTATGGCTACACCTTC. The chain links TRBV11-2 to TRBJ1-2; D remains unclear. With 5 bases removed from V and 2 bases from J, the gap between germline ends came to 15 bases. The germline V gene has CDR1 SGHAT and CDR2 FQNNGV. CDR3 length equals 15 residues.

The V gene is TRBV10-3, the J gene TRBJ2-7; 8 positions match TRBD1. This CDR3 is 15 amino acids long. Germline trimming cut 6 bases from V and 3 bases from J; bases unmatched to any gene: 10. Germline CDR1 reads ENHRY; CDR2 reads SYGVKD. CDR3 residues: CAIRDLDRAYYEQYF. In nucleotides, the CDR3 is TGTGCCATCAGGGACCTGGACAGGGCCTACTACGAGCAGTACTTC.

The chain recombines TRBV29-1 with TRBJ2-1, with 7 bases fitting TRBD2. This CDR3 comprises 12 residues. Germline lookup yields CDR1 SQVTM and CDR2 ANQGSEA. Losses at the gene ends were 1 base for V and 7 bases for J; bases not matched to a gene: 1. The CDR3 loop reads CSVEGGGNEQFF. The CDR3 bases are TGCAGCGTTGAAGGGGGGGGGAATGAGCAGTTCTTC.

The genes are TRBV15 and TRBJ2-1; TRBD2 aligns across 7 bases. Germline V gene data show CDR1 as LNHNV and CDR2 as YYDKDF (reference sequence). The length of the CDR3 is 16 residues. J lost 7 bases, V lost 0 bases, and 9 bases had no gene match. The CDR3 DNA sequence: TGTGCCACCAGCAGAGAAGGCGGGAGTATATCAAATGAGCAGTTCTTC. The encoded protein is CATSREGGSISNEQFF.

The chain uses TRBV15 and TRBJ1-4; 9 nucleotides align to TRBD1. This CDR3 has 16 residues. Trimming removed 0 bases from V and 3 bases from J; junction bases left unmatched: 2. Germline V gene data show CDR1 as LNHNV and CDR2 as YYDKDF (reference sequence). In nucleotides, the CDR3 is TGTGCCACCAGCAGAGATCGACAGGGGGCTAATGAAAAACTGTTTTTT. This codes for CATSRDRQGANEKLFF.

This chain connects TRBV7-9 to TRBJ1-5, with 9 positions matching TRBD1. CDR1 is SEHNR and CDR2 is FQNEAQ in the germline V gene (reference sequence). The CDR3 has 16 residues. Trimming at V came to 5 bases and at J to 5 bases, leaving 10 bases not matched to a gene. The CDR3 here is CASSEYGQGSYQPQHF. CDR3 DNA: TGTGCCAGCAGCGAATACGGACAGGGGAGCTATCAGCCCCAGCATTTT.

The chain joins TRBV5-6 to TRBJ2-3, with D perhaps matching TRBD1 (5 bases). Trimming removed 0 bases from V and 2 bases from J, with 7 bases in between. The CDR3 extends over 14 amino acids. Germline V gene lookup returns CDR1 SGHDT and CDR2 YYEEEE. This chain's CDR3 is CASSLGQNTDTQYF. In nucleotides, the CDR3 is TGTGCCAGCAGCTTGGGACAGAACACAGATACGCAGTATTTT.

The rearrangement links TRBV10-3 to TRBJ2-1; 7 bases are a match to TRBD2. The V gene's germline CDR1 is ENHRY and CDR2 SYGVKD. Germline trimming cut 5 bases from V and 5 bases from J; bases unmatched to any gene: 6. This CDR3 region has 14 residues. CDR3: CAISLAVRDNEQFF. CDR3 sequence (DNA): TGTGCCATCAGTCTAGCGGTACGGGACAATGAGCAGTTCTTC.

The chain recombines TRBV6-4 with TRBJ1-4; 7 bases fit TRBD1. From germline, CDR1 is MRHNA and CDR2 SNTAGT. V lost 3 bases, J lost 3 bases, and 4 bases stayed unmatched. CDR3 length: 15 amino acids. The CDR3 sequence: CASSENQGANEKLFF. The CDR3 coding sequence is TGTGCCAGCAGTGAAAACCAGGGGGCTAATGAAAAACTGTTTTTT.

The chain carries TRBV7-2 and TRBJ2-5; possibly TRBD2 for D (6 bases). V gave up 6 bases and J gave up 7 bases, with 21 bases separating them. CDR1 is SGHTA, CDR2 FQGNSA, per germline. The CDR3 extends over 15 amino acids. The CDR3 loop is CASRYQTSIGATQYF. The DNA of the CDR3 is TGTGCCAGCAGGTACCAGACTAGTATTGGGGCGACCCAGTACTTC.

The rearrangement links TRBV10-3 to TRBJ1-5; the D gene is possibly TRBD1 (6 bases). Germline assignment: CDR1 ENHRY and CDR2 SYGVKD. V lost 2 bases to trimming and J lost 6 bases, with 11 bases between them. This CDR3 is built from 14 residues. The CDR3 nucleotides read TGTGCCATCAGTGAGCTACAGGGATCTCAGCCCCAGCATTTT. This sequence encodes CAISELQGSQPQHF.

The chain joins TRBV5-8 to TRBJ2-2; 8 bases map to TRBD1. Germline CDR1 reads SGHTS; CDR2 reads YDEGEE. V lost 4 bases and J lost 3; bases outside the gene matches: 20. The CDR3 totals 20 residues. The CDR3 is CASSRRLGTGPVGHTGELFF. For the CDR3, the DNA is TGTGCCAGCAGCCGACGGCTGGGGACAGGTCCTGTGGGGCACACCGGGGAGCTGTTTTTT.

This rearrangement joins TRBV4-1 to TRBJ2-7; D possibly corresponds to TRBD2 (7 bases). V lost 1 base and J lost 3, with 13 bases in between. Germline V CDR1 and CDR2: MGHRA, YSYEKL. This CDR3 has 15 amino acids. CDR3 coding DNA: TGCGCCAGCAGCCAAGGGGCGGGGGCGAACTACGAGCAGTACTTC. It specifies CASSQGAGANYEQYF.

The chain is built from TRBV5-4 and TRBJ2-7, with TRBD1 identical over 7 bases. The CDR3 loop spans 15 amino acids. Germline loops: CDR1 SGHNT, CDR2 YYREEE (reference sequence). The V and J ends lost 3 bases and 2 bases, in that order; junction bases with no gene match: 8. The CDR3: CASSSTQGRPYEQYF. The DNA for the CDR3 is TGTGCCAGCAGCTCCACACAGGGGCGCCCCTACGAGCAGTACTTC.

V and J are TRBV5-1 and TRBJ2-3, with 9 positions matching TRBD2. The CDR3 runs 16 residues. From germline, CDR1 is SGHRS and CDR2 YFSETQ. V shed 4 bases and J 0 bases; nucleotides not matched to a gene: 6. CDR3 sequence: CASSAGLALSTDTQYF. Written as DNA, the CDR3 is TGCGCCAGCAGCGCCGGACTAGCGTTAAGCACAGATACGCAGTATTTT. The full variable domain, with the rest looked up from reference TRBV5-1 and TRBJ2-3, is KAGVTQTPRYLIKTRGQQVTLSCSPISGHRSVSWYQQTPGQGLQFLFEYFSETQRNKGNFPGRFSGRQFSNSRSEMNVSTLELGDSALYLCASSAGLALSTDTQYFGPGTRLTVL.

The chain is built from TRBV11-2 and TRBJ1-6, with D maybe TRBD1 (6 bases). This CDR3 contains 15 residues. From germline, CDR1 is SGHAT and CDR2 FQNNGV. Trimming stripped 1 base from V and 10 bases from J, with 14 bases between. The CDR3 region has the DNA TGTGCCAGCAGCTTAGCACAGGGTTGGGGATCACCCCTCCACTTT. Protein product: CASSLAQGWGSPLHF.

The rearrangement uses TRBV6-5 and TRBJ1-1; possible D gene TRBD1, 5 bases. Germline-derived CDR1 and CDR2 are MNHEY and SVGAGI. V lost 7 bases, J lost 0 bases, and 9 bases lay in between. The CDR3 consists of 13 residues. The CDR3, as DNA: TGTGCCAGCAATCGACAGCTGAACACTGAAGCTTTCTTT. Its protein product is CASNRQLNTEAFF.

DNA for the CDR3: TGTGCCAGTAGTATCTATACCAATCAGCCCCAGCATTTT. It specifies CASSIYTNQPQHF. This rearrangement joins TRBV19 to TRBJ1-5, with D hard to call. V was pared by 3 bases and J by 3 bases, with 6 bases between. Germline lookup yields CDR1 LNHDA and CDR2 SQIVND (reference sequence). The CDR3 spans 13 residues.